The source of this TCR beta chain is a study of blood T cell repertoires in COVID-19. Study as a whole: Collection of acute and convalescent COVID-19 samples took place in the United States, Italy and Spain.

In the source study's methods: Amplification from reference gene primers served as the basis for estimated nucleated cell counts. Assay used: immunoSEQ multiplex PCR; TCRdb lists only in-frame clones, some missing. V, J and clone size are taken as reported in that table, and D and trimming were inferred from the DNA itself. The sample lists 150,000 to 200,000 clones; approximately 81% were seen once. Sequenced material: peripheral blood. The sequence was obtained from a woman between 70 and 85 years old with COVID-19, enrolled during active disease.

The CDR3 sequence: CASSPSIAGVYGEQFF. For the CDR3, the DNA is TGTGCCAGTAGTCCTTCGATAGCGGGGGTTTATGGTGAGCAGTTCTTC. The V gene is TRBV19, the J gene TRBJ2-1; 9 bases are a match to TRBD2. The CDR3 covers 16 residues. J was trimmed by 9 bases and V by 5 bases; bases with no gene match: 14. From germline, CDR1 is LNHDA and CDR2 SQIVND (reference sequence).